This TCR beta chain was profiled in a study of T-cell memory formation after mild COVID-19 (dated by TCRdb to about 2021). Background for the entire study: Most TCR sequence clusters were specific to one of the two donors. In a couple of donors, T-cell clones that expanded and contracted after mild COVID-19 were followed by sequencing TCRalpha and TCRbeta repertoires longitudinally. Two young, previously healthy adult volunteers made up the cohort, one male and one female. The study at large found these results: Clones contracting from day 15 to 85 had balanced CD4/CD8 phenotypes, while a second wave expanding from day 15 to 37 was biased towards CD4+. SARS-CoV-2 specificity of the second-wave clones peaking on day 37 was not confirmed. Only two mild cases were covered by the study, and larger cohorts that include severe cases with pre-infection samples were considered necessary. Some responding clones were found in pre-infection memory, which suggests that pre-existing cross-reactive memory T cells took part in the SARS-CoV-2 response. Contracting CD4+ clones turned up mainly in the CM and EM memory subsets, whereas EMRA was where CD8+ clones were enriched.

The cysteine opens and the phenylalanine closes a CDR3 of 14 amino acids. The CDR3 DNA has 42 bases and is translated from base 1. The germline V gene (reference sequence) gives CDR1 as DFQATT and CDR2 as SNEGSKA. Trimming removed 0 bases from V and 1 base from J, leaving 10 bases between the germline ends. As concerns this clonotype: This receptor's antigen is unknown. No base quality information exists; no much larger clone differs at one position.

The sequencer was an Illumina NovaSeq 6000. cDNA libraries for TCRalpha and TCRbeta were prepared by 5'RACE using constant-segment primers, with sample barcodes and unique molecular identifiers added. Trizol reagent was used to extract RNA from every sample. The libraries were amplified in two PCR steps, and the second step added a second sample barcode and Illumina TruSeq adapters. The libraries were sequenced on an Illumina NovaSeq using 2 x 150 bp paired-end reads. Processing in the source paper ran as follows. With migec v1.2.7, reads were demultiplexed and then collapsed into UMI-guided consensus sequences. Using mixcr v2.1.11, UMI consensuses were aligned to TRA and TRB V and J templates and then assembled into clonotypes. Clonotypes were classified as expanded or contracted when called significant by both edgeR and NoisET, with noise models trained on biological replicates. For edgeR calls, a false discovery rate-adjusted p below 0.01 and a log2 fold-change threshold of 1 were applied. PCA with hierarchical clustering of max-normalized trajectories of the 1000 most abundant clonotypes was used as exploratory dynamics analysis. The CD4 or CD8 phenotype of responding clones was assigned using the separately sequenced CD4+ and CD8+ repertoires. TCRdb ran its own pipeline on the public reads, namely fastp trimming at Q25 and MiXCR clone calling, and kept in-frame beta chains. Identical CDR3 protein sequences are pooled into one entry, listed with their most common genes and DNA. It is TCRdb's table, rather than the study itself, that gives the V and J calls and clone size. Counted in this sample were around 100,000 distinct CDR3 sequences; about 20% of them appeared once. In total, the top ten clones hold about 38% of the sample.

Ficoll-Paque density gradient centrifugation was the method used to isolate PBMCs. This clonotype was sampled from a man younger than 35 who had mild COVID-19 (a few samples of this study predate the infection). The sample titles of this study are shuffled in the database, so cell type and time point are left out; the donor was told from shared clones. The chain uses TRBV20-1 and TRBJ2-7; there is no confident call for the D gene. The sample consisted of PBMCs or a T cell subset sorted from them (not recorded which). The base sequence is TGCAGTGCTAGAGATCTCGTGGGGTCCTACGAGCAGTACTTC. Translated, it reads CSARDLVGSYEQYF.